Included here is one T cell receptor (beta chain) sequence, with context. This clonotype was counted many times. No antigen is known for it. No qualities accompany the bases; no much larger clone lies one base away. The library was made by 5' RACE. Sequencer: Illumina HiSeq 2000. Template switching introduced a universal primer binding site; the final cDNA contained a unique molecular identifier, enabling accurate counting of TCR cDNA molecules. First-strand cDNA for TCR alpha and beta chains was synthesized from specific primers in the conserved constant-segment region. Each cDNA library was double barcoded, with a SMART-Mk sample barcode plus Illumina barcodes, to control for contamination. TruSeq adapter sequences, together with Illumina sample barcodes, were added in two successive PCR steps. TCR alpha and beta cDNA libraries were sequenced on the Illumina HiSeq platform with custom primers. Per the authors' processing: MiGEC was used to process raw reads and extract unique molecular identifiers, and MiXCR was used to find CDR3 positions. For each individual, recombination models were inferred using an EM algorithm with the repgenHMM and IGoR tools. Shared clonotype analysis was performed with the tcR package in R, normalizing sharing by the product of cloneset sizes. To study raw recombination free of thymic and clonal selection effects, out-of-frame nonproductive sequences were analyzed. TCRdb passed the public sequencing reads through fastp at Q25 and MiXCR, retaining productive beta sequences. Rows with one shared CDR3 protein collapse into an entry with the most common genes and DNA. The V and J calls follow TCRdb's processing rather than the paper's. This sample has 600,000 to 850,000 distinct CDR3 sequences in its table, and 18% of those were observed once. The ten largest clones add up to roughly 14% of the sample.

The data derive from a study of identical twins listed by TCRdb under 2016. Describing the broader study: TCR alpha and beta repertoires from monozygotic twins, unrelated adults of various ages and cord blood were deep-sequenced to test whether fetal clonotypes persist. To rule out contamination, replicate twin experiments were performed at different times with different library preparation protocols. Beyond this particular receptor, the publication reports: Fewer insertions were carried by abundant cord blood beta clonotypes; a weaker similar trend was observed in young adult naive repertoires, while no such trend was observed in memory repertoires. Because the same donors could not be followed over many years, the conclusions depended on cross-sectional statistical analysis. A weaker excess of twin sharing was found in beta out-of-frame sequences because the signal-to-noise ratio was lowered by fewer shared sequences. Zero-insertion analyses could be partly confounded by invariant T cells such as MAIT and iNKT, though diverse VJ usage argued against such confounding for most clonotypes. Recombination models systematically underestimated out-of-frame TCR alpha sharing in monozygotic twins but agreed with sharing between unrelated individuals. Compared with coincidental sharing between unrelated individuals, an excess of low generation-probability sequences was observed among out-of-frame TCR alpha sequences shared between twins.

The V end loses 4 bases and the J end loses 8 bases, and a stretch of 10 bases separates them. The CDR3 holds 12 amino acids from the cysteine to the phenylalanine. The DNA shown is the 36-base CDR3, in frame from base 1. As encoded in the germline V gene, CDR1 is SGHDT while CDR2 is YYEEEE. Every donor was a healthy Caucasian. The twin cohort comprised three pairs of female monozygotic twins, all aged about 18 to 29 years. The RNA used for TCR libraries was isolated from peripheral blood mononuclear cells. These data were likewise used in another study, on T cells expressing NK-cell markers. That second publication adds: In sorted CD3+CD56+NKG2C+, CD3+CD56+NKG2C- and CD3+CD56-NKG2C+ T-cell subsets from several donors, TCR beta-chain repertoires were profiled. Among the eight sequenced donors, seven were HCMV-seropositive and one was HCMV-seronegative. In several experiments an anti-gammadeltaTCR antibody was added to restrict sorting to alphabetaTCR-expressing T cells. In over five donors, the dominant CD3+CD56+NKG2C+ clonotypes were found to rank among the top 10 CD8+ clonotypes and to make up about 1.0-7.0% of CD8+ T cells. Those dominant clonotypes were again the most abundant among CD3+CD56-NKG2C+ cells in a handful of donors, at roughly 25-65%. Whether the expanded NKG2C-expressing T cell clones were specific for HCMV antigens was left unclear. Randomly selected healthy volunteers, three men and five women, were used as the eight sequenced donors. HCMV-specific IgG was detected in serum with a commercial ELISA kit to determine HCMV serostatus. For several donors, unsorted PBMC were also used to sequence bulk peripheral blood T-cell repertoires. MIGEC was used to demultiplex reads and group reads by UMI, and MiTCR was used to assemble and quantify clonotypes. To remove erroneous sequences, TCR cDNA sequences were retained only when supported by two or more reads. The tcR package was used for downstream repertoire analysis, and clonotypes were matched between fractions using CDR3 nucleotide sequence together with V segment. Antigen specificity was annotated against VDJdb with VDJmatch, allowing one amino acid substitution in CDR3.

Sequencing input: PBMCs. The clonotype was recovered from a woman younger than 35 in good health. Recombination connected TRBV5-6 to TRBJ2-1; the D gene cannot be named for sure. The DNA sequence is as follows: TGTGCCAGCAGCCTTGGCCTCGATGAGCAGTTCTTC. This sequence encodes CASSLGLDEQFF.